A single sample is the source of the 27 T cell receptor beta chains below, sequenced in a study of blood T cell repertoires in COVID-19. Clones were read by immunoSEQ multiplex PCR, and TCRdb kept only the in-frame ones, dropping some. The data contain 95,000 to 110,000 clones, 89% of them singletons. The sequenced sample was peripheral blood. The source is a woman at least 80 years old in a cohort sampled during active COVID-19.

The chain has TRBV7-9 and TRBJ2-5; D gene ambiguous. The CDR3 loop spans 12 amino acids. CDR1 is SEHNR, CDR2 FQNEAQ, per germline (reference sequence). The V gene lost 2 bases and the J gene lost 5 bases, with 6 bases spanning the gap. CDR3 protein: CASSLIAETQYF. The CDR3 bases are TGTGCCAGCAGCTTAATCGCGGAGACCCAGTACTTC.

J is TRBJ1-1 and V is TRBV27, with D possibly being TRBD1 (5 bases). Trimming shortened V by 3 bases and J by 4 bases, and 9 bases separated the two germline ends. Germline assignment: CDR1 MNHEY and CDR2 SMNVEV (reference sequence). CDR3 size: 13 residues. This CDR3 reads CASSFGGGTEAFF. As DNA, the CDR3 is TGTGCCAGCAGTTTCGGGGGGGGCACTGAAGCTTTCTTT.

The chain links TRBV9 to TRBJ2-7, with TRBD2 identical over 9 bases. The V gene's germline CDR1 is SGDLS and CDR2 YYNGEE. The CDR3 consists of 17 residues. Trimming at V came to 4 bases and at J to 4 bases, leaving 15 bases not matched to a gene. CDR3 in DNA: TGTGCCAGCAGCAGCTCCTCGAGGCGGGAGGGCCTGTACGAGCAGTACTTC. The encoded protein is CASSSSSRREGLYEQYF.

The genes are TRBV6-5 and TRBJ2-1, with D unresolved. V was clipped by 6 bases and J by 4 bases, with 7 bases between them. The length of the CDR3 is 12 residues. Germline V gene data show CDR1 as MNHEY and CDR2 as SVGAGI. The CDR3 reads CASRPQYNEQFF. The CDR3 coding sequence is TGTGCCAGCAGACCACAATACAATGAGCAGTTCTTC.

The V gene is TRBV4-2, the J gene TRBJ1-6; maybe TRBD1 (5 bases). The CDR3 is 16 residues long. Germline CDR1 reads LGHNA; CDR2 reads YNFKEQ. Trimming left V 3 bases short and J 7 bases short, with 16 bases between. The CDR3 nucleotides read TGTGCCAGCAGCCAGCCTCGCAGGGAGGGCAATTCACCCCTCCACTTT. Its translation is CASSQPRREGNSPLHF.

V gene TRBV6-5 combines with J gene TRBJ1-3; D perhaps matches TRBD1 (5 bases). Looked up from germline, CDR1 is MNHEY and CDR2 is SVGAGI. CDR3 length equals 15 residues. V lost 7 bases, J lost 1 base, and 14 bases lay in between. CDR3 loop: CASISRGVSGNTIYF. The CDR3 nucleotides are TGTGCCAGCATATCTCGGGGGGTGTCTGGAAACACCATATATTTT.

This clone was detected a few times. V and J are TRBV19 and TRBJ1-1; weak D call: TRBD1 (6 bases). Trimming removed 7 bases from V and 1 base from J, with 19 bases in between. CDR1 is LNHDA, CDR2 SQIVND, per germline (reference sequence). This CDR3 is built from 16 residues. The DNA of the CDR3 is TGTGCCAGTAATCAGGGGCGTAATTATTGGAACACTGAAGCTTTCTTT. This sequence encodes CASNQGRNYWNTEAFF.

The V call is TRBV19, the J call TRBJ2-5; 8 positions match TRBD1. V shed 3 bases, J shed 5 bases, and the junction held 8 bases outside the gene matches. Germline V gene sequence: CDR1 LNHDA, CDR2 SQIVND (reference sequence). The CDR3 has 15 amino acids. The CDR3, as DNA: TGTGCCAGTAGTATTGGACAGGGAGGAGGGGAGACCCAGTACTTC. Its translation: CASSIGQGGGETQYF.

The sample holds one count of this clone. V gene TRBV11-3 combines with J gene TRBJ2-5, with 9 bases aligning to TRBD2. CDR1 is SGHNT, CDR2 YENEEA, per germline. This CDR3 is built from 13 residues. With 5 bases clipped from V and 5 bases from J, the junction kept 3 bases outside the gene matches. The CDR3 coding sequence is TGTGCCAGCAGCCCAAGCGGGAGGGAGACCCAGTACTTC. Its protein is CASSPSGRETQYF.

The rearrangement joins TRBV27 to TRBJ2-1; 8 nucleotides agree with TRBD2. This CDR3 contains 18 residues. The germline gives CDR1 MNHEY, CDR2 SMNVEV (reference sequence). Trimming at V came to 6 bases and at J to 8 bases, leaving 21 bases not matched to a gene. The CDR3 DNA reads TGTGCCAGCAGAAAAAGGGGGGTAGCGGGACCCGGGAGCGATGAGCAGTTCTTC. Translating it yields CASRKRGVAGPGSDEQFF.

The V call is TRBV7-8, the J call TRBJ2-1; the D gene is possibly TRBD2 (5 bases). Germline values: CDR1 SGHVS, CDR2 FQNEAQ. The ends were cut back, 3 bases at V and 12 bases at J, with 18 bases in the middle. The CDR3 totals 14 residues. The CDR3 is CASSFTSVGGRQFF. The CDR3 nucleotides read TGTGCCAGCAGCTTCACCAGTGTTGGCGGGCGGCAGTTCTTC.

The V call is TRBV3-1 (or the pseudogene TRBV3-2), the J call TRBJ2-1; the match to TRBD2 covers 14 bases. This CDR3 region has 13 residues. From germline, CDR1 is LGHDT and CDR2 YNNKEL (reference sequence). With V trimmed by 5 bases and J by 16 bases, 7 bases remained unmatched. As DNA, the CDR3 is TGTGCCAGCAGCGGGGGACTAGCGGGAGTTCTTTTCTTC. Translation gives CASSGGLAGVLFF.

The chain joins TRBV3-1 (or the pseudogene TRBV3-2) to TRBJ1-2; 11 positions match TRBD1. The CDR3 contains 19 residues. Germline lookup yields CDR1 LGHDT and CDR2 YNNKEL (reference sequence). With 0 bases clipped from V and 7 bases from J, the junction kept 16 bases outside the gene matches. CDR3 region: CASSQDVDRGLHSVGGYTF. The CDR3 nucleotides are TGTGCCAGCAGCCAAGATGTGGACAGGGGGCTCCACTCTGTGGGTGGCTACACCTTC.

The chain has TRBV5-1 and TRBJ2-4, with 15 bases aligning to TRBD2. The germline V gene encodes CDR1 SGHRS and CDR2 YFSETQ. The CDR3 spans 16 residues. J was trimmed by 15 bases and V by 0 bases; bases with no gene match: 10. CDR3 in DNA: TGCGCCAGCAGCTTGGAGTTTGGCGGGACTAGCGGGAGGAGGTACTTC. Translated, it gives CASSLEFGGTSGRRYF.

This clone has only one observation. The V gene is TRBV6-5, the J gene TRBJ1-5; tentative D call: TRBD1 (5 bases). V was pared by 6 bases and J by 1 base, with 10 bases between. CDR1 is MNHEY, CDR2 SVGAGI, per germline. CDR3 size: 14 residues. The CDR3 nucleotides read TGTGCCAGCAGCGTGACAGTAAGCAATCAGCCCCAGCATTTT. This encodes CASSVTVSNQPQHF.

The V gene is TRBV6-6, the J gene TRBJ1-6, with D unresolved. Trimming removed 5 bases at V and 0 bases at J, with 14 bases between. CDR1 MNHNY and CDR2 SVGAGI come from the germline V gene (reference sequence). The CDR3 extends over 17 amino acids. CDR3: CASSRQPESSYNSPLHF. CDR3 in DNA: TGTGCCAGCAGTCGTCAACCGGAGAGCTCCTATAATTCACCCCTCCACTTT.

The rearrangement uses TRBV7-2 and TRBJ2-5; possibly TRBD2 for D (6 bases). This CDR3 region has 17 residues. Germline V gene sequence: CDR1 SGHTA, CDR2 FQGNSA. V was cut by 0 bases and J by 4 bases, with 18 bases left in between. The CDR3: CASSLAGGSGWRETQYF. The CDR3 DNA reads as TGTGCCAGCAGCTTAGCGGGGGGAAGTGGGTGGCGAGAGACCCAGTACTTC.

J is TRBJ2-5 and V is TRBV5-1, with D possibly matching TRBD1 (5 bases). The V and J ends lost 7 bases and 1 base respectively, with 5 bases between them. Looked up from germline, CDR1 is SGHRS and CDR2 is YFSETQ. The CDR3 is 11 amino acids. CDR3 protein: CASGAQETQYF. The CDR3 nucleotides are TGCGCCAGCGGGGCCCAAGAGACCCAGTACTTC.

The chain recombines TRBV4-1 with TRBJ1-4, with 7 positions matching TRBD1. Trimming cost V 4 bases and J 5 bases; bases outside gene matches: 10. CDR3 length: 16 amino acids. Looked up from germline, CDR1 is MGHRA and CDR2 is YSYEKL. The CDR3 spells CASSRITQGKNEKLFF. The CDR3 nucleotides are TGCGCCAGCAGCCGGATCACACAGGGGAAGAATGAAAAACTGTTTTTT.

The chain employs TRBV24-1 and TRBJ2-7; D perhaps matches TRBD2 (5 bases). The CDR3 runs 13 residues. V lost 7 bases and J 4 bases, leaving 13 bases between the germline ends. CDR1 KGHDR and CDR2 SFDVKD come from the germline V gene. The CDR3 loop is CATRGSGSYEQYF. In DNA form, the CDR3 reads TGTGCCACCAGAGGGAGTGGGTCATACGAGCAGTACTTC.

This clone is a singleton in its sample. This chain uses TRBV30 with TRBJ2-3; D perhaps matches TRBD2 (6 bases). CDR1 is GTSNPN and CDR2 is SVGIG in the germline V gene (reference sequence). The germline V and J ends were trimmed by 0 bases and 5 bases, with 15 bases remaining between them. This CDR3 is 15 amino acids long. The CDR3 sequence: CAWSVGGAGGDTQYF. The CDR3 bases are TGTGCCTGGAGTGTCGGAGGGGCCGGGGGAGATACGCAGTATTTT. The whole variable domain, remainder taken from reference TRBV30 and TRBJ2-3, is SQTIHQWPATLVQPVGSPLSLECTVEGTSNPNLYWYRQAAGRGLQLLFYSVGIGQISSEVPQNLSASRPQDRQFILSSKKLLLSDSGFYLCAWSVGGAGGDTQYFGPGTRLTVL.

This chain connects TRBV12-3 or TRBV12-4 to TRBJ2-5; TRBD1 matches 7 bases. Unmatched junction bases numbered 3, after V lost 6 bases and J lost 5 bases. The CDR3 contains 12 residues. The CDR3 sequence is CASRGQVETQYF. The DNA of the CDR3 is TGTGCCAGCAGAGGACAGGTGGAGACCCAGTACTTC.

CDR3 residues: CATSRDKSYGYTF. DNA of the CDR3: TGTGCCACCAGCCGGGACAAATCCTATGGCTACACCTTC. This chain connects TRBV24-1 to TRBJ1-2; D may be TRBD1 (6 bases). Germline V gene lookup returns CDR1 KGHDR and CDR2 SFDVKD. The CDR3 runs 13 residues. The V end was cut by 7 bases, the J end by 4 bases, with 12 bases between.

V and J are TRBV3-1 (or the pseudogene TRBV3-2) and TRBJ1-4; no clear D. CDR1 and CDR2 from the germline V gene are LGHDT and YNNKEL (reference sequence). This CDR3 contains 15 residues. V lost 4 bases, J lost 0 bases, and 9 bases lay in between. CDR3 in DNA: TGTGCCAGCAGCCTGCGCCGTGCAACTAATGAAAAACTGTTTTTT. Protein product: CASSLRRATNEKLFF.

V is TRBV28 and J is TRBJ1-1, with 11 bases that match TRBD1. The CDR3 sequence is 14 residues long. V trimming: 6 bases; J trimming: 10 bases; junction bases outside the gene matches: 10. CDR1 and CDR2 from the germline V gene are MDHEN and SYDVKM. CDR3: CASSLGQGVGGAFF. For the CDR3, the DNA is TGTGCCAGCAGCCTGGGACAGGGGGTGGGTGGAGCTTTCTTT.

The chain carries TRBV3-1 (or the pseudogene TRBV3-2) and TRBJ2-3; D possibly corresponds to TRBD2 (6 bases). Germline V gene data show CDR1 as LGHDT and CDR2 as YNNKEL (reference sequence). V was cut by 3 bases and J by 2 bases, with 15 bases left in between. There are 16 residues in the CDR3. This chain's CDR3 is CASSQNPSANTDTQYF. The CDR3 nucleotides are TGTGCCAGCAGCCAGAACCCTAGCGCTAACACAGATACGCAGTATTTT.

This chain uses TRBV5-1 with TRBJ1-1; TRBD1 matches 10 bases. The J segment lost 4 bases and the V segment lost 5 bases, leaving 5 bases of the junction unmatched. The CDR3 sequence is 14 residues long. Per germline, CDR1 SGHRS and CDR2 YFSETQ. Written as DNA, the CDR3 is TGCGCCAGCAGGGTGGGACAGGGGTTCACTGAAGCTTTCTTT. Translating gives CASRVGQGFTEAFF.